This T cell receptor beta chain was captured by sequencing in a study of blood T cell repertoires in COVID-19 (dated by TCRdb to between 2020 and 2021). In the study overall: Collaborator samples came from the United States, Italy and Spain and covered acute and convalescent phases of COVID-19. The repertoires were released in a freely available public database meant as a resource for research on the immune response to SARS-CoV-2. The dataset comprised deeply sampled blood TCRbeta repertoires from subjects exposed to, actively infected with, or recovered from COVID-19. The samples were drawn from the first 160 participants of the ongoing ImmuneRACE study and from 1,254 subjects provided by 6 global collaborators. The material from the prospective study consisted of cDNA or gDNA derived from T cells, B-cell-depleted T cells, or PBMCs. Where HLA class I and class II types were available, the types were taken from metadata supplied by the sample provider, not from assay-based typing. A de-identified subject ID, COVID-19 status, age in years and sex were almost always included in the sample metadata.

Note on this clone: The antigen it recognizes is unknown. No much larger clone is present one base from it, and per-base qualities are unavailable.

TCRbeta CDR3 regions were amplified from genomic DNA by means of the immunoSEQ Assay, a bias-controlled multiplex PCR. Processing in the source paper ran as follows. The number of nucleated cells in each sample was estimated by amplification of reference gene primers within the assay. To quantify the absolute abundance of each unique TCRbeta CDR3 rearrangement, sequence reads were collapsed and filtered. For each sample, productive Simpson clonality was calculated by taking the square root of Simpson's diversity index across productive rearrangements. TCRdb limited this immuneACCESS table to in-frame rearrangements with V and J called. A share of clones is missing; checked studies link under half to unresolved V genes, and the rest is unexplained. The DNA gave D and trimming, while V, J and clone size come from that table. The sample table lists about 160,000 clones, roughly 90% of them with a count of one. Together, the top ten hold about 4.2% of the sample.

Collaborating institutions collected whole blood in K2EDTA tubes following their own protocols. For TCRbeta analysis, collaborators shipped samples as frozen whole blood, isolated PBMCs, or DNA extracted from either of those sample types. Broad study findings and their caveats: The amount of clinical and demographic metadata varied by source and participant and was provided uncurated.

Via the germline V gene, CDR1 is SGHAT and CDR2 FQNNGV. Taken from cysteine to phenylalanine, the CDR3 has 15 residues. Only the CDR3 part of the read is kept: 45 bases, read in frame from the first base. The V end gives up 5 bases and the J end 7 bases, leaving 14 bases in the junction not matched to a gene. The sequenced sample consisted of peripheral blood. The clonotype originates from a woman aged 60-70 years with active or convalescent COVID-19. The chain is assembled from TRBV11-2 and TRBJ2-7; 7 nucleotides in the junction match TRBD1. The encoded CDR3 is CASSLVDDRAYEQYF. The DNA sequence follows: TGTGCCAGCAGCCTCGTAGATGACAGGGCTTATGAGCAGTACTTC.